One and the same sample provided the 28 T cell receptor beta chains below, sequenced in a study of T cells in women clearing cervical HPV infection. Only in-frame clones appear in the TCRdb table, and some are missing; sequencing was by immunoSEQ multiplex PCR. The sample table sets out tens of thousands of clones. Sequences were obtained from blood buffy coat. The receptor source for this set is a woman between 18 and 75 years old with a cervical HPV16 infection that either progressed to CIN3+ or cleared (not recorded which).

As to this clone: The CDR3 goes on 3 residues after the read ends, and that part is filled in from the germline J gene. V gene TRBV19 combines with J gene TRBJ2-2; the match to TRBD1 covers 8 bases. The CDR3 contains 14 residues. The J segment lost 3 bases and the V segment lost 6 bases, leaving 3 bases of the junction unmatched. Germline V gene lookup returns CDR1 LNHDA and CDR2 SQIVND (reference sequence). The covered CDR3 bases are TGTGCCAGTAGGCTGGACAGGGACACCGGGGAG. Translated, it gives CASRLDRDTGE. The full CDR3 sequence reads CASRLDRDTGELFF.

Points on this clone: The CDR3 end is not reached by the read, which stops 3 residues before it; the germline J gene fills it in. The rearrangement uses TRBV19 and TRBJ1-5; D is perhaps TRBD1 (6 bases). The V end lost 4 bases, the J end lost 2 bases, and 15 bases lay between the germline ends. The V gene's germline CDR1 is LNHDA and CDR2 SQIVND (reference sequence). The CDR3 consists of 16 residues. This CDR3 reads CASSKNPQGGNQPQHF. Incomplete CDR3 DNA: TGTGCCAGTAGTAAGAATCCACAGGGTGGCAATCAGCCC.

About this clone itself: The DNA ends 3 residues before the CDR3 does, and the rest of the CDR3 is filled in from the germline J gene. The chain is built from TRBV4-2 and TRBJ1-2; D is unresolved. This CDR3 contains 16 residues. The germline CDR1 and CDR2 sequences are LGHNA and YNFKEQ. Trimming removed 0 bases from V and 0 bases from J, with 11 bases in between. CDR3 bases read: TGTGCCAGCAGCCAAGAATCTGTCAGGCCTAACTATGGC. Amino acid sequence: CASSQESVRPNYG. The whole CDR3 sequence reads CASSQESVRPNYGYTF.

Note on this clone: The read ends 3 residues shy of where the CDR3 ends; the end is completed using the germline J gene. V and J are TRBV19 and TRBJ1-6; tentatively, D is TRBD1 (6 bases). CDR1 and CDR2 from the germline V gene are LNHDA and SQIVND (reference sequence). Trimming pared 4 bases from V and 9 bases from J, leaving 10 bases between. The CDR3 sequence is 13 residues long. The CDR3 bases that were read are TGTGCCAGTAGTACGGCAGGGGTTTCACCC. Its protein product is CASSTAGVSP. The whole CDR3 reads CASSTAGVSPLHF.

As regards this clone: Other DNA sequences in this specimen translate into the identical CDR3. The CDR3 here is CASSLDSSGNTIYF. The DNA read from the CDR3 is TGCGCCAGCAGCTTGGACAGCTCTGGAAACACC. J is TRBJ1-3 and V is TRBV5-1; unclear D gene. The CDR3 end lies 3 residues beyond the end of the read and is filled in from the germline J gene. Trimming stripped 0 bases from V and 0 bases from J, with 4 bases between. The germline V gene encodes CDR1 SGHRS and CDR2 YFSETQ. The CDR3 loop spans 14 amino acids.

Details on this clone: The CDR3 end lies 3 residues beyond the end of the read and is filled in from the germline J gene. This chain connects TRBV10-3 to TRBJ1-2, with TRBD1 matching over 8 bases. This CDR3 is 15 amino acids long. Germline V lookup: CDR1 ENHRY, CDR2 SYGVKD. With 6 bases clipped from V and 4 bases from J, the junction kept 10 bases outside the gene matches. The CDR3 sequence is CAISKGTGTSYGYTF. CDR3 DNA (partial): TGTGCCATCAGCAAAGGGACAGGTACATCCTATGGC.

Concerning this clone itself: The CDR3 is cut off 3 residues early in the read; its end comes from the germline J gene. This rearrangement joins TRBV5-1 to TRBJ2-2, with TRBD1 as a possible D gene (6 bases). In germline, CDR1 is SGHRS, CDR2 YFSETQ. The CDR3 has 16 amino acids. V shed 5 bases and J shed 0 bases, with 14 bases lying between them. The CDR3 bases that were read are TGCGCCAGCAGTCTAGCCGGGACAACGAACACCGGGGAG. Amino acid sequence: CASSLAGTTNTGE. The full-length CDR3 reads as CASSLAGTTNTGELFF.

Comment on this clone: Coverage ceases 3 residues before the CDR3 finishes, and the germline J gene fills in the end. The chain has TRBV28 and TRBJ2-1; TRBD1 aligns across 8 bases. V lost 6 bases to trimming and J lost 2 bases; unmatched junction nucleotides: 6. The CDR3 has 15 residues. Per the germline V gene, CDR1 is MDHEN and CDR2 is SYDVKM. CDR3 DNA (partial): TGTGCCAGCAGGGGACAGGTCCTACCCTACAATGAG. It translates to CASRGQVLPYNE. The CDR3, in full, reads CASRGQVLPYNEQFF.

Remarks on this clone: The CDR3 goes on 3 residues after the read ends, and that part is filled in from the germline J gene. This sequence joins TRBV30 and TRBJ1-4; D not certain. The V end was cut by 2 bases, the J end by 5 bases, with 6 bases between. Germline loops: CDR1 GTSNPN, CDR2 SVGIG (reference sequence). The CDR3 contains 12 residues. Partial CDR3 DNA: TGTGCCTGGAGTCTAAACAATGAAAAA. It codes for CAWSLNNEK. The complete CDR3 sequence is CAWSLNNEKLFF.

A note on this clone: Read data end 3 residues before the CDR3 end; the end is taken from the germline J gene. The chain has TRBV19 and TRBJ1-5, with 8 bases that match TRBD1. The CDR3 covers 15 residues. The V gene end was trimmed by 5 bases and the J gene end by 5 bases; junction bases not matched to a gene: 8. Germline values: CDR1 LNHDA, CDR2 SQIVND (reference sequence). The CDR3 here is CASSYQTGDHQPQHF. The CDR3 bases that were read are TGTGCCAGTAGTTACCAGACAGGGGACCATCAGCCC.

The CDR3 loop reads CSATNRGGETQYF. Partial CDR3 DNA: TGCAGTGCTACTAACAGGGGAGGGGAGACC. J is TRBJ2-5 and V is TRBV20-1; D tentatively reads TRBD1 or TRBD2 (7 bases each). The read comes to an end 3 residues before the CDR3 does, leaving the germline J gene to fill in the end. CDR3 size: 13 residues. Germline CDR1 reads DFQATT; CDR2 reads SNEGSKA (reference sequence). V lost 4 bases to trimming and J lost 5 bases, with 14 bases between them.

Note on this clone: The read halts 3 residues ahead of the CDR3 end, with the missing end drawn from the germline J gene. The gene calls are TRBV12-3 or TRBV12-4 and TRBJ1-4; TRBD1 aligns across 8 bases. This CDR3 is built from 16 residues. The trim removed 4 bases at V and 4 bases at J, leaving 8 bases unmatched. The DNA read from the CDR3 is TGTGCCAGCAGTTCCAATCCAGGGGGCGGTAATGAAAAA. Amino acids: CASSSNPGGGNEK. The CDR3 in its entirety is CASSSNPGGGNEKLFF.

This chain's CDR3 is CASSSDRGETQYF. CDR3 DNA, as far as it was read: TGTGCCAGCAGCTCCGACAGGGGAGAGACC. V usage is TRBV7-2 and J usage is TRBJ2-5, with 8 positions matching TRBD1. The DNA ends 3 residues before the CDR3 does, and the rest of the CDR3 is filled in from the germline J gene. The CDR3 covers 13 residues. Germline-derived CDR1 and CDR2 are SGHTA and FQGNSA. V shed 4 bases, J shed 4 bases, and the junction held 2 bases outside the gene matches.

In the case of this clone: The read ends 3 residues early relative to the CDR3; the germline J gene fills the gap. The chain recombines TRBV2 with TRBJ1-2; no firm D call. V gave up 2 bases and J gave up 2 bases, with 6 bases separating them. Germline V gives CDR1 SNHLY, CDR2 FYNNEI. This CDR3 spans 13 amino acids. The CDR3 DNA, read in part, is TGTGCCAGCAGTGAAAGGGCAAACTATGGC. This encodes CASSERANYG. The whole CDR3 sequence reads CASSERANYGYTF.

About this clone: The sequence runs out 3 residues before the end of the CDR3; the remainder is reconstructed from the germline J gene. V usage is TRBV30 and J usage is TRBJ1-4; D is perhaps TRBD1 (5 bases). The V end was cut by 3 bases, the J end by 3 bases, with 17 bases between. Looked up from germline, CDR1 is GTSNPN and CDR2 is SVGIG (reference sequence). This CDR3 has 16 amino acids. CDR3 DNA (partial): TGTGCCTGGAGCGCTACGATGGACACCGCTAATGAAAAA. Protein product: CAWSATMDTANEK. The CDR3, in full, reads CAWSATMDTANEKLFF.

As to this clone: The read is 3 residues too short to cover the CDR3 end, so that end is filled in from the germline J gene. This chain joins TRBV10-1 and TRBJ2-7; no firm D call. The V gene's germline CDR1 is WNHNN and CDR2 SYGVQD (reference sequence). Trimming pared 4 bases from V and 0 bases from J, leaving 13 bases between. This CDR3 is built from 15 residues. The sequenced CDR3 bases are TGCGCCAGCAGTGGGGCAGCCGATAGCTCCTACGAG. Translating gives CASSGAADSSYE. From start to end, the CDR3 is CASSGAADSSYEQYF.

Regarding this clone: The read ends 3 residues early relative to the CDR3; the germline J gene fills the gap. The chain combines TRBV19 with TRBJ2-1, with D possibly matching TRBD1 (6 bases). The CDR3 has 13 amino acids. CDR1 and CDR2 (germline): LNHDA, SQIVND (reference sequence). The V end lost 5 bases, the J end lost 7 bases, and 12 bases lay between the germline ends. CDR3 bases read: TGTGCCAGTAGTGTACAGGGTTGGAATGAG. As protein: CASSVQGWNE. The complete CDR3 protein is CASSVQGWNEQFF.

A word on this clone: The CDR3 end falls 3 residues outside the read, so it is completed with the germline J gene. The chain joins TRBV18 to TRBJ1-2; no reliable D call. This CDR3 contains 14 residues. The germline V gene has CDR1 KGHSH and CDR2 LQKENI. CDR3 DNA (partial): TGTGCCAGCTCACCTTTGCCCGGTCCCTACGAC. Residues: CASSPLPGPYD. The whole CDR3 protein reads CASSPLPGPYDYTF.

Concerning this clone itself: Read data end 3 residues before the CDR3 end; the end is taken from the germline J gene. The J gene is TRBJ2-5, the V gene TRBV20-1; possibly TRBD1 or TRBD2 for D (5 bases each). Germline V gene data show CDR1 as DFQATT and CDR2 as SNEGSKA (reference sequence). CDR3 length equals 15 residues. V lost 6 bases to trimming and J lost 2 bases, with 19 bases between them. CDR3 DNA, as far as it was read: TGCAGTGCGGAGAGGGCAGGGCCACTTCAAGAGACC. Translated, it gives CSAERAGPLQET. The CDR3, in full, reads CSAERAGPLQETQYF.

A word on this clone: The read comes to an end 3 residues before the CDR3 does, leaving the germline J gene to fill in the end. This chain joins TRBV18 and TRBJ1-2; possibly TRBD1 for D (5 bases). This CDR3 is 13 amino acids long. The germline gives CDR1 KGHSH, CDR2 LQKENI. CDR3 bases read: TGTGCCAGCTCACCGCAGGGAGCAGATACC. This sequence encodes CASSPQGADT. The whole CDR3 is CASSPQGADTYTF.

As regards this clone: Read coverage stops 3 residues before the CDR3 terminus; the germline J gene supplies the remainder. The chain couples TRBV18 to TRBJ2-3; TRBD1 matches 10 bases. Germline values: CDR1 KGHSH, CDR2 LQKENI. This CDR3 has 15 amino acids. The CDR3 sequence: CASSPATGGEETQYF. The sequenced CDR3 bases are TGTGCCAGCTCACCCGCGACAGGGGGCGAAGAGACG.

The CDR3 bases that were read are TGTGCCACCAGCAGAGATCTAGACGCCGGGGAG. The encoded protein is CATSRDLDAGE. The CDR3 in its entirety is CATSRDLDAGELFF. The J gene is TRBJ2-2, the V gene TRBV15; the D is unclear. The read finishes 3 residues shy of the CDR3 end, and the germline J gene is used to complete it. The CDR3 has 14 residues. From germline, CDR1 is LNHNV and CDR2 YYDKDF (reference sequence). V was clipped by 0 bases and J by 6 bases, with 8 bases between them.

As to this clone: The CDR3 extends 3 residues past the end of the read, so its final part is completed from the germline J gene. The rearrangement joins TRBV11-2 to TRBJ2-2; D gene uncertain. V was cut by 5 bases and J by 7 bases, with 14 bases left in between. The germline CDR1 and CDR2 sequences are SGHAT and FQNNGV. The CDR3 is 14 residues long. CDR3 in amino acids: CASSRPGTVGELFF. The covered CDR3 bases are TGTGCCAGCAGCCGCCCCGGTACAGTCGGGGAG.

About this clone itself: Read data end 3 residues before the CDR3 end; the end is taken from the germline J gene. V usage is TRBV7-2 and J usage is TRBJ1-2; 9 bases agree with TRBD1. CDR1 and CDR2 from the germline V gene are SGHTA and FQGNSA. CDR3 length equals 14 residues. CDR3 DNA, as far as it was read: TGTGCCAGCAGCGTCACAGGGGGCGGCTACGAC. This codes for CASSVTGGGYD. The entire CDR3 protein reads CASSVTGGGYDYTF.

Comment on this clone: The read falls 3 residues short of the CDR3 end, and the missing part is taken from the germline J gene. The rearrangement uses TRBV20-1 and TRBJ1-4, with 8 bases that match TRBD1. Germline assignment: CDR1 DFQATT and CDR2 SNEGSKA (reference sequence). J gave up 2 bases and V 3 bases, and 14 bases lay outside the gene matches. This CDR3 has 18 amino acids. The CDR3 protein is CSARAHRDRSGTNEKLFF. CDR3 DNA, as far as it was read: TGCAGTGCTAGGGCCCACCGGGACAGGTCGGGGACTAATGAAAAA.

Details on this clone: The CDR3 end is not reached by the read, which stops 3 residues before it; the germline J gene fills it in. This rearrangement joins TRBV5-1 to TRBJ1-1; a weak D match, TRBD1 (6 bases). Looked up from germline, CDR1 is SGHRS and CDR2 is YFSETQ. Trimming removed 3 bases from V and 1 base from J, with 13 bases in between. This CDR3 comprises 15 residues. CDR3 residues: CASSSAQGQNTEAFF. Partial CDR3 DNA: TGCGCCAGCAGCTCCGCTCAGGGGCAGAACACTGAA.

Concerning this clone itself: The read finishes 3 residues shy of the CDR3 end, and the germline J gene is used to complete it. The gene calls are TRBV19 and TRBJ1-1, with a tentative D call TRBD1 (6 bases). The CDR3 has 14 amino acids. The germline gives CDR1 LNHDA, CDR2 SQIVND (reference sequence). The V end lost 6 bases, the J end lost 0 bases, and 11 bases lay between the germline ends. The CDR3 here is CASSPRGLNTEAFF. The CDR3 DNA, read in part, is TGTGCCAGTAGCCCCAGGGGCTTGAACACTGAA.

Comments on this clone: With the read ending 3 residues before the CDR3 end, the germline J gene is used to fill in that end. The V call is TRBV6-1, the J call TRBJ2-3, with unresolved D. The CDR3 consists of 13 residues. CDR1 and CDR2 from the germline V gene are MNHNS and SASEGT. The covered CDR3 bases are TGTGCCAGCAGTGAAGGAGGTCGAGAGACG. This translates into CASSEGGRET. The CDR3 as a whole reads CASSEGGRETQYF.